Listed below are T cell receptor beta chains from one sample, sequenced in a study of T cell changes during pregnancy in multiple sclerosis. Data came from immunoSEQ multiplex PCR; TCRdb stores just in-frame clones and leaves some out. The sample yields 35,000 to 55,000 clones, 80% to 90% seen once. Source: CD4+ T cells from peripheral blood mononuclear cells, taken after pregnancy. These receptor sequences come from a female donor with multiple sclerosis, enrolled in a pregnancy study. The CDR3 runs from the conserved cysteine through the conserved F or W. Fields, in order: CDR3 protein, CDR3 DNA, clone size, CDR3 length, J gene, V gene, D gene. The D gene is left open where the match is weak. Clone size is stated in some rows and not others, as once, few, many or a class when expanded.

CDR3 protein: CASSVAPGDSGRVGELFF; CDR3 DNA: TGTGCCAGCAGCGTAGCCCCCGGAGATAGCGGGAGGGTTGGGGAGCTGTTTTTT; clone size: once; CDR3 length: 18; J gene: TRBJ2-2; V gene: TRBV9; D gene: TRBD2
CDR3 protein: CASSPSGIYEQYF; CDR3 DNA: TGTGCCAGCAGCCCGAGCGGGATCTACGAGCAGTACTTC; clone size: once; CDR3 length: 13; J gene: TRBJ2-7; V gene: TRBV14; D gene: TRBD2
CDR3 protein: CASSQDDSGSNQPQHF; CDR3 DNA: TGCGCCAGCAGCCAAGACGACAGCGGGAGCAATCAGCCCCAGCATTTT; clone size: -; CDR3 length: 16; J gene: TRBJ1-5; V gene: TRBV4-1; D gene: -
CDR3 protein: CSARTAGGDFPGELFF; CDR3 DNA: TGCAGCGCCCGAACAGCAGGGGGCGATTTCCCTGGGGAGCTGTTTTTT; clone size: -; CDR3 length: 16; J gene: TRBJ2-2; V gene: TRBV29-1; D gene: TRBD1
CDR3 protein: CASSSAGYSGNTIYF; CDR3 DNA: TGTGCCAGCAGTTCCGCAGGGTACTCAGGAAACACCATATATTTT; clone size: -; CDR3 length: 15; J gene: TRBJ1-3; V gene: TRBV28; D gene: -
CDR3 protein: CASSLLAGGPTDTQYF; CDR3 DNA: TGTGCCAGCAGCCTTCTAGCGGGAGGGCCGACAGATACGCAGTATTTT; clone size: -; CDR3 length: 16; J gene: TRBJ2-3; V gene: TRBV5-6; D gene: TRBD2
CDR3 protein: CASSQQLYSNQPQHF; CDR3 DNA: TGTGCCAGCTCCCAACAGCTTTATAGCAATCAGCCCCAGCATTTT; clone size: -; CDR3 length: 15; J gene: TRBJ1-5; V gene: TRBV18; D gene: -
CDR3 protein: CASSLRAGVVGELFF; CDR3 DNA: TGTGCCAGCAGCTTACGAGCGGGAGTAGTCGGGGAGCTGTTTTTT; clone size: -; CDR3 length: 15; J gene: TRBJ2-2; V gene: TRBV7-8; D gene: TRBD2
CDR3 protein: CASSRTGDGYNEQFF; CDR3 DNA: TGCGCCAGCAGCCGCACAGGGGATGGGTACAATGAGCAGTTCTTC; clone size: -; CDR3 length: 15; J gene: TRBJ2-1; V gene: TRBV5-1; D gene: TRBD1
CDR3 protein: CASSKFIPRGRGQQYF; CDR3 DNA: TGTGCCAGCAGCAAATTTATCCCCAGGGGGCGTGGGCAGCAGTATTTT; clone size: -; CDR3 length: 16; J gene: TRBJ2-3; V gene: TRBV21-1; D gene: -
CDR3 protein: CASRQASHEQYF; CDR3 DNA: TGTGCCAGCAGGCAGGCGAGCCACGAGCAGTACTTC; clone size: -; CDR3 length: 12; J gene: TRBJ2-7; V gene: TRBV5-5; D gene: -
CDR3 protein: CASSPNTRGAYGYTF; CDR3 DNA: TGTGCCAGCAGCCCCAACACCAGGGGGGCCTATGGCTACACCTTC; clone size: -; CDR3 length: 15; J gene: TRBJ1-2; V gene: TRBV14; D gene: TRBD1
CDR3 protein: CASSFGQGAGTEAFF; CDR3 DNA: TGTGCCAGCAGCTTCGGACAGGGGGCTGGAACTGAAGCTTTCTTT; clone size: -; CDR3 length: 15; J gene: TRBJ1-1; V gene: TRBV5-6; D gene: TRBD1
CDR3 protein: CASSPTGLSGNTIYF; CDR3 DNA: TGTGCCAGCAGCCCGACAGGGCTCTCTGGAAACACCATATATTTT; clone size: once; CDR3 length: 15; J gene: TRBJ1-3; V gene: TRBV5-5; D gene: TRBD1
CDR3 protein: CASSPGQGNTEAFF; CDR3 DNA: TGCGCCAGCAGCCCGGGACAGGGGAACACTGAAGCTTTCTTT; clone size: -; CDR3 length: 14; J gene: TRBJ1-1; V gene: TRBV5-1; D gene: TRBD1
CDR3 protein: CASSPPGQGTFQETQYF; CDR3 DNA: TGTGCCAGCTCACCACCGGGACAGGGGACCTTCCAAGAGACCCAGTACTTC; clone size: -; CDR3 length: 17; J gene: TRBJ2-5; V gene: TRBV18; D gene: TRBD1
CDR3 protein: CASSLESGARETQYF; CDR3 DNA: TGCGCCAGCAGCTTAGAGTCTGGGGCCCGGGAGACCCAGTACTTC; clone size: -; CDR3 length: 15; J gene: TRBJ2-5; V gene: TRBV5-1; D gene: -
CDR3 protein: CASSWRDSTYEQYF; CDR3 DNA: TGTGCCAGCAGCTGGAGGGACAGCACCTACGAGCAGTACTTC; clone size: -; CDR3 length: 14; J gene: TRBJ2-7; V gene: TRBV5-6; D gene: -
CDR3 protein: CAWSVRRGAQETQYF; CDR3 DNA: TGTGCCTGGAGTGTACGTCGGGGGGCCCAAGAGACCCAGTACTTC; clone size: -; CDR3 length: 15; J gene: TRBJ2-5; V gene: TRBV30; D gene: -
CDR3 protein: CASILGSSYNEQFF; CDR3 DNA: TGTGCCAGCATCTTAGGGAGCTCCTACAATGAGCAGTTCTTC; clone size: -; CDR3 length: 14; J gene: TRBJ2-1; V gene: TRBV5-5; D gene: -
CDR3 protein: CASSSPTGGNGGYTF; CDR3 DNA: TGTGCCAGCAGCTCCCCGACAGGGGGTAATGGTGGCTACACCTTC; clone size: -; CDR3 length: 15; J gene: TRBJ1-2; V gene: TRBV5-4; D gene: TRBD1
CDR3 protein: CASSNSGSGANVLTF; CDR3 DNA: TGTGCCAGCAGCAACTCTGGCTCTGGGGCCAACGTCCTGACTTTC; clone size: -; CDR3 length: 15; J gene: TRBJ2-6; V gene: TRBV7-2; D gene: -
CDR3 protein: CASSLVLAEYNEQFF; CDR3 DNA: TGTGCCAGCAGCTTAGTTCTAGCGGAGTACAATGAGCAGTTCTTC; clone size: -; CDR3 length: 15; J gene: TRBJ2-1; V gene: TRBV11-2; D gene: TRBD2
CDR3 protein: CASSQEGTGSEKLFF; CDR3 DNA: TGCGCCAGCAGCCAAGAGGGGACAGGGTCCGAAAAACTGTTTTTT; clone size: -; CDR3 length: 15; J gene: TRBJ1-4; V gene: TRBV4-3; D gene: TRBD1
CDR3 protein: CASSPNPEAYEQFF; CDR3 DNA: TGTGCCAGCTCACCTAACCCTGAGGCCTATGAGCAGTTCTTC; clone size: -; CDR3 length: 14; J gene: TRBJ2-1; V gene: TRBV18; D gene: -
CDR3 protein: CASSPPSGRGADTQYF; CDR3 DNA: TGCGCCAGCAGCCCGCCTAGCGGGAGGGGCGCAGATACGCAGTATTTT; clone size: -; CDR3 length: 16; J gene: TRBJ2-3; V gene: TRBV5-1; D gene: TRBD2
CDR3 protein: CAWSVQVDGELFF; CDR3 DNA: TGTGCCTGGAGTGTACAGGTGGACGGGGAGCTGTTTTTT; clone size: once; CDR3 length: 13; J gene: TRBJ2-2; V gene: TRBV30; D gene: -
CDR3 protein: CASSYGQSYEQYF; CDR3 DNA: TGTGCCAGCAGTTACGGACAGAGCTACGAGCAGTACTTC; clone size: -; CDR3 length: 13; J gene: TRBJ2-7; V gene: TRBV6-5; D gene: -
CDR3 protein: CASSQDVIGGQTQYF; CDR3 DNA: TGTGCCAGCAGCCAAGATGTGATCGGGGGGCAGACCCAGTACTTC; clone size: -; CDR3 length: 15; J gene: TRBJ2-5; V gene: TRBV14; D gene: -
CDR3 protein: CASSPRTGSHEQYF; CDR3 DNA: TGTGCCAGCAGTCCCCGGACAGGGAGCCACGAGCAGTACTTC; clone size: -; CDR3 length: 14; J gene: TRBJ2-7; V gene: TRBV6-6; D gene: TRBD1
CDR3 protein: CASSESLAGRNEQFF; CDR3 DNA: TGTGCCAGCAGTGAAAGTCTAGCGGGCCGCAATGAGCAGTTCTTC; clone size: -; CDR3 length: 15; J gene: TRBJ2-1; V gene: TRBV6-1; D gene: TRBD2
CDR3 protein: CASSPTVLSGANVLTF; CDR3 DNA: TGCGCCAGCAGCCCGACAGTTTTATCTGGGGCCAACGTCCTGACTTTC; clone size: -; CDR3 length: 16; J gene: TRBJ2-6; V gene: TRBV5-1; D gene: -
CDR3 protein: CASSPPGQSSYNEQFF; CDR3 DNA: TGTGCCAGCAGCCCTCCGGGACAGAGCTCCTACAATGAGCAGTTCTTC; clone size: -; CDR3 length: 16; J gene: TRBJ2-1; V gene: TRBV7-9; D gene: TRBD1
CDR3 protein: CASSVEPFPTDTQYF; CDR3 DNA: TGTGCCAGCAGCGTAGAGCCTTTCCCAACAGATACGCAGTATTTT; clone size: -; CDR3 length: 15; J gene: TRBJ2-3; V gene: TRBV9; D gene: -
CDR3 protein: CASESGQGSSYEQYF; CDR3 DNA: TGTGCCAGCGAATCGGGACAGGGGAGCTCCTACGAGCAGTACTTC; clone size: once; CDR3 length: 15; J gene: TRBJ2-7; V gene: TRBV6-5; D gene: TRBD1